This T cell receptor beta chain was profiled in a study of cytomegalovirus exposure and HLA in healthy donors. Overall study results and limits: Common viral pathogens seemed to be connected with several of the most significant clusters, according to a later analysis. Certain indistinguishable V segments, among them TRBV6-2 and TRBV6-3, were excluded. A highly shared variant cluster was judged a likely technical artifact. A later analysis revealed that TCR association rates differed between HLA loci, peaking at DRB1 and bottoming out at HLA-C.

In this sample, this clone turned up once. Its target is not known. The germline V gene has CDR1 SQVTM and CDR2 ANQGSEA. The CDR3 contains 16 residues. V was clipped by 6 bases and J by 7 bases, with 25 bases between them. In the PCR, 60 Vbeta and 13 Jbeta primers were used. Assay used: immunoSEQ multiplex PCR; TCRdb lists only in-frame clones, some missing. The sample consists of 150,000 to 200,000 clones, less than 90% of them appearing once. The sample consisted of PBMCs. This clonotype originated in a woman in her 50s in good health and CMV-seropositive. The rearrangement links TRBV29-1 to TRBJ2-1; a possible D gene is TRBD2 (6 bases). DNA of the CDR3: TGCAGCGTGATCTCGCTTGGAGGGCCTTTTGGGAATGAGCAGTTCTTC. Its protein product is CSVISLGGPFGNEQFF.